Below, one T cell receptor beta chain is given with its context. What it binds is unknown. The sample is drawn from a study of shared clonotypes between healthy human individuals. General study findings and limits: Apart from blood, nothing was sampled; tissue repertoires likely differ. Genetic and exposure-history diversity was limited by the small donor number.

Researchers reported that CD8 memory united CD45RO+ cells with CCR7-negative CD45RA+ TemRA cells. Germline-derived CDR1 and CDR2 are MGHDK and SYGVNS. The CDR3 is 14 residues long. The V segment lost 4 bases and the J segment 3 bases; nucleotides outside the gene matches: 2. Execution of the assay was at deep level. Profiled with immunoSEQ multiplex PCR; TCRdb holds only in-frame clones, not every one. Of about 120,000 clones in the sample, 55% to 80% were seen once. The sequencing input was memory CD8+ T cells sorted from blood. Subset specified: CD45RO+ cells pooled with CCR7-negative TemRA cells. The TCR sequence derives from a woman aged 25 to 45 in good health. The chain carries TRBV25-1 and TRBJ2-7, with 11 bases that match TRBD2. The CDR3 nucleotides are TGTGCCAGCAGTGGCGGGACTAGCGGCTACGAGCAGTACTTC. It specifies CASSGGTSGYEQYF.